The 20 T cell receptor beta chains listed next were all sequenced from one sample in a study of CD8 T cells in ankylosing spondylitis. TCRdb itself ran the 5' RACE reads through MiXCR, one entry per CDR3 protein. This sample has roughly 97,000 distinct CDR3 sequences, with over 6.5% found just once. The sample was blood, either unsorted or a sorted T cell fraction (not recorded which). The receptors come from a male donor with ankylosing spondylitis or in good health (not recorded which).

The chain is built from TRBV5-1 and TRBJ2-7, with D uncertain. Germline V gives CDR1 SGHRS, CDR2 YFSETQ. The V end lost 0 bases, the J end lost 0 bases, and 16 bases lay between the germline ends. CDR3 size: 17 residues. This CDR3 is CASSLESGVPSSYEQYF. CDR3 coding DNA: TGCGCCAGCAGCTTGGAATCCGGTGTCCCGAGCTCCTACGAGCAGTACTTC.

This clonotype was counted at least ten times. This sequence joins TRBV5-1 and TRBJ2-3; possibly TRBD1 or TRBD2 for D (6 bases each). Germline V gene data show CDR1 as SGHRS and CDR2 as YFSETQ. The CDR3 runs 15 residues. V gave up 1 base and J gave up 4 bases, with 13 bases separating them. The CDR3 loop is CASSLLGGLADTQYF. CDR3 sequence (DNA): TGCGCCAGCAGCTTGTTGGGGGGCCTTGCAGATACGCAGTATTTT.

This clonotype was observed a few times. The CDR3, as DNA: TGTGCCAGCAGTAAACGACAGGGTGAGGGGAACACTGAAGCTTTCTTT. Encoded protein: CASSKRQGEGNTEAFF. The chain recombines TRBV6-1 with TRBJ1-1; 7 bases match TRBD1. Germline CDR1 reads MNHNS; CDR2 reads SASEGT. Germline trimming cut 5 bases from V and 1 base from J; bases unmatched to any gene: 10. The CDR3 is 16 residues long.

This clonotype was recorded at least ten times. CDR3 sequence: CASSMVTQNTEAFF. DNA for the CDR3: TGTGCCAGTAGTATGGTCACCCAGAACACTGAAGCTTTCTTT. The chain carries TRBV19 and TRBJ1-1; D gene unclear. Trimming removed 3 bases from V and 1 base from J, with 9 bases in between. CDR1 and CDR2 (germline): LNHDA, SQIVND (reference sequence). This CDR3 spans 14 amino acids.

This clonotype occurred many times. This sequence joins TRBV3-1 and TRBJ2-5; possible D gene TRBD1, 6 bases. Germline-derived CDR1 and CDR2 are LGHDT and YNNKEL (reference sequence). The CDR3 contains 15 residues. Trimming removed 5 bases at V and 4 bases at J, with 17 bases between. This CDR3 reads CASSLTGLGGETQYF. DNA for the CDR3: TGTGCCAGCAGCTTGACAGGCTTAGGAGGAGAGACCCAGTACTTC.

Many counts were recorded for this clonotype. V usage is TRBV23-1 and J usage is TRBJ2-7; D gene unclear. TRBV23-1 is noted as an ORF with a role that remains uncertain. The CDR3 is 15 amino acids. Between the trimmed V and J ends, which lost 8 bases and 3 bases, there was a span of 20 bases. The CDR3 reads CASRSFRGVLYEQYF. The CDR3 bases are TGCGCCAGCCGTTCTTTCCGTGGGGTTCTCTACGAGCAGTACTTC.

The rearrangement joins TRBV20-1 to TRBJ1-5, with D maybe TRBD1 (5 bases). V lost 6 bases, J lost 4 bases, and 22 bases lay in between. Germline V gene sequence: CDR1 DFQATT, CDR2 SNEGSKA (reference sequence). The CDR3 contains 16 residues. CDR3 sequence (DNA): TGCAGTGCCAATAGCCGTGGGGCAGGCGGAAATCAGCCCCAGCATTTT. It is translated as CSANSRGAGGNQPQHF.

This clonotype was counted ten times or more. The chain uses TRBV29-1 and TRBJ1-1; D is undetermined. The CDR3 spans 10 residues. V lost 7 bases and J 1 base, leaving 4 bases between the germline ends. CDR1 is SQVTM and CDR2 is ANQGSEA in the germline V gene. The CDR3 loop reads CSAGNTEAFF. The CDR3 bases are TGCAGCGCTGGGAACACTGAAGCTTTCTTT.

This clonotype was counted ten times or more. Here the CDR3 DNA reads TGTGCCAGCAGTCCGGGACGGGGAAGGGGCAGCAATCAGCCCCAGCATTTT. Protein sequence: CASSPGRGRGSNQPQHF. V and J are TRBV12-3 or TRBV12-4 and TRBJ1-5, with D possibly being TRBD1 (5 bases). The CDR3 contains 17 residues. Trimming cost V 5 bases and J 1 base, with 18 bases left between them.

In this sample, this clonotype turned up many times. The chain combines TRBV6-5 with TRBJ1-2, with TRBD1 matching over 10 bases. The CDR3 totals 12 residues. V was pared by 8 bases and J by 7 bases, with 4 bases of the junction left unmatched. Germline loops: CDR1 MNHEY, CDR2 SVGAGI. The chain's CDR3 is CASAGTGVGYTF. The CDR3, as DNA: TGTGCCAGCGCCGGGACAGGGGTTGGCTACACCTTC.

This clonotype occurred many times. The chain employs TRBV11-1 and TRBJ2-2; 8 nucleotides align to TRBD1. Trimming took 4 bases from V and 7 from J; bases not matched to a gene: 17. Germline CDR1 and CDR2: SGHAT and FQDESV (reference sequence). The CDR3 is made up of 18 amino acids. This chain's CDR3 is CASSSTGVNELRIGELFF. The CDR3 region has the DNA TGTGCCAGCAGCTCGACAGGGGTTAACGAACTTCGGATCGGGGAGCTGTTTTTT.

This clonotype occurred a few times. This sequence joins TRBV19 and TRBJ2-1; the match to TRBD2 covers 8 bases. This CDR3 contains 15 residues. Trimming took 1 base from V and 4 from J; bases not matched to a gene: 3. Germline CDR1 LNHDA, CDR2 SQIVND (reference sequence). CDR3 DNA: TGTGCCAGTAGTATAGGGCGCGGGGGGTACAATGAGCAGTTCTTC. This translates into CASSIGRGGYNEQFF.

This clonotype was picked up many times. The CDR3 is CASSLGQGAPNEKLFF. For the CDR3, the DNA is TGCGCCAGCAGCTTGGGACAGGGGGCTCCTAATGAAAAACTGTTTTTT. The J gene is TRBJ1-4, the V gene TRBV5-1, with TRBD1 matching 10 bases. Germline lookup yields CDR1 SGHRS and CDR2 YFSETQ. The CDR3 consists of 16 residues. V gave up 0 bases and J gave up 3 bases; unmatched junction bases: 2.

At least ten counts were recorded for this clonotype. This chain connects TRBV20-1 to TRBJ1-1; 7 nucleotides line up with TRBD1. The trim removed 4 bases at V and 10 bases at J, leaving 9 bases unmatched. This CDR3 comprises 12 residues. CDR1 and CDR2 (germline): DFQATT, SNEGSKA (reference sequence). In DNA, the CDR3 is TGCAGTGCTAAGTCCCGGGACAGTGGAGCTTTCTTT. Its translation: CSAKSRDSGAFF.

Many counts were recorded for this clonotype. The junction departs from germline at one end; a sequencing error may be responsible. The chain has TRBV5-1 and TRBJ2-1; 9 nucleotides align to TRBD2. The CDR3 totals 19 residues. Looked up from germline, CDR1 is SGHRS and CDR2 is YFSETQ. The CDR3 sequence: CASSLAKREVLSSYNEQLF. CDR3 DNA sequence: TGCGCCAGCAGCTTGGCCAAGCGGGAGGTTTTGAGCTCCTACAATGAGCAGCTCTTC.

There are many counts of this clonotype. This rearrangement joins TRBV18 to TRBJ1-3, with 8 bases fitting TRBD1. This CDR3 has 15 residues. After removal of 6 bases from V and 3 bases from J, the junction contained 7 bases not matched to a gene. Germline CDR1 reads KGHSH; CDR2 reads LQKENI. Here the CDR3 reads CASSLQGADGNTIYF. The CDR3 nucleotides are TGTGCCAGCTCGCTTCAGGGGGCTGATGGAAACACCATATATTTT.

For this clonotype: A much bigger clone sits one base away, suggesting this may be a read error. V usage is TRBV29-1 and J usage is TRBJ2-5; the D is unclear. Germline-derived CDR1 and CDR2 are SQVTM and ANQGSEA. The CDR3 covers 11 residues. The CDR3 bases are TGCAGCGTTGGTCAGATGGAGATCCAGTACTTC. Translation: CSVGQMEIQYF.

This clonotype was detected many times. The CDR3 loop reads CSASLPTSGQNEQFF. Here the CDR3 DNA reads TGCAGTGCTAGTCTCCCAACTAGCGGGCAAAATGAGCAGTTCTTC. This chain links TRBV20-1 with TRBJ2-1; 9 bases fit TRBD2. The CDR3 contains 15 residues. V was pared by 3 bases and J by 7 bases, with 10 bases of the junction left unmatched. Germline V CDR1 and CDR2: DFQATT, SNEGSKA (reference sequence).

This clonotype was detected many times. The chain employs TRBV10-3 and TRBJ2-1, with D perhaps matching TRBD1 (5 bases). The CDR3 has 14 amino acids. Germline V gives CDR1 ENHRY, CDR2 SYGVKD. The V end was cut by 2 bases, the J end by 4 bases, with 9 bases between. The CDR3 sequence: CAISEVRQYNEQFF. The DNA for the CDR3 is TGTGCCATCAGTGAGGTACGACAGTACAATGAGCAGTTCTTC.

On this clonotype itself: A much larger clone is a single base away; this may be a read error. V usage is TRBV6-2 or TRBV6-3 and J usage is TRBJ2-5; a possible D gene is TRBD2 (6 bases). The CDR3 is 14 amino acids. The germline CDR1 and CDR2 sequences are MNHEY and SVGEGT. The CDR3 region has the DNA TGTGTCAGCAGTTACAACGGGGGAATCGCGACCCAGTACTTC. It codes for CVSSYNGGIATQYF.